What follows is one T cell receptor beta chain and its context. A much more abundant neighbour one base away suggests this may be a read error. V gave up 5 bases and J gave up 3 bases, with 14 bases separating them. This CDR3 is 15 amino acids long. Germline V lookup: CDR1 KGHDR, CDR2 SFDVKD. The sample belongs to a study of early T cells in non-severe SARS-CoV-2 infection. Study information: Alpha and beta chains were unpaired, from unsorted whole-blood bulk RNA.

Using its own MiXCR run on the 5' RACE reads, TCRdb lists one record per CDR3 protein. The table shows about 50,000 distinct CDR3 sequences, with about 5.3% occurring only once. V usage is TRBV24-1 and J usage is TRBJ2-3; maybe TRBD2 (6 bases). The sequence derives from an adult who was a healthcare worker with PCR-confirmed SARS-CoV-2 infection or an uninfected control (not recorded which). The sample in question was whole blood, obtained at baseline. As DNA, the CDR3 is TGTGCCACCAGTGTCTCAGTGGGAGGAACAGATACGCAGTATTTT. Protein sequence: CATSVSVGGTDTQYF.